The 24 T cell receptor beta chains below were found in one sample sequenced in a study of cytomegalovirus exposure and HLA in healthy donors. Use of 60 Vbeta and 13 Jbeta primers characterized the PCR. Here immunoSEQ multiplex PCR was the method, and the copy in TCRdb shows in-frame clones only, minus some. The sample contains under 150,000 clones, roughly four fifths of which appear only once. The sequenced sample consisted of PBMCs. These receptor sequences come from a man aged 35 to 55 in good health and CMV-seropositive.

The J gene is TRBJ2-7, the V gene TRBV28, with D possibly TRBD2 on 7 matching bases. Germline V gene sequence: CDR1 MDHEN, CDR2 SYDVKM. CDR3 length: 15 residues. Trimming stripped 7 bases from V and 5 bases from J, with 21 bases between. The CDR3 protein is CASNHRGRGKNEQYF. The DNA for the CDR3 is TGTGCCAGCAATCACCGGGGGAGGGGGAAGAACGAGCAGTACTTC.

This chain joins TRBV7-2 and TRBJ2-1; 11 positions agree with TRBD2. This CDR3 is 16 amino acids long. CDR1 is SGHTA, CDR2 FQGNSA, per germline. Trimming cost V 1 base and J 6 bases; bases outside gene matches: 5. The CDR3 DNA follows: TGTGCCAGCAGCTTAGATGGGACTAGCGGATTCAATGAGCAGTTCTTC. It encodes CASSLDGTSGFNEQFF.

Points on this clone: The same CDR3 arises from other DNA sequences in this sample as well. The chain links TRBV20-1 to TRBJ2-3; D is unclear. The CDR3 is 10 amino acids. The germline gives CDR1 DFQATT, CDR2 SNEGSKA (reference sequence). Trimming removed 5 bases from V and 6 bases from J, with 6 bases in between. The DNA for the CDR3 is TGCAGTGCTTCCCGGGATACGCAGTATTTT. Amino acid sequence: CSASRDTQYF.

The chain uses TRBV2 and TRBJ2-6, with TRBD1 matching 7 bases. This CDR3 region has 14 residues. Germline CDR1 is SNHLY and CDR2 is FYNNEI. The V gene end was trimmed by 8 bases and the J gene end by 1 base; junction bases not matched to a gene: 2. CDR3 in amino acids: CASSTGSGANVLTF. CDR3 nucleotides: TGTGCCAGCTCGACAGGGTCTGGGGCCAACGTCCTGACTTTC.

The chain's CDR3 is CSLGFRETQYF. The CDR3 nucleotides read TGCAGTCTAGGATTTAGGGAGACCCAGTACTTC. The V and J genes are TRBV20-1 and TRBJ2-5; no clear D gene. Deletions cut 8 bases from V and 5 bases from J, with 12 bases between. The CDR3 is made up of 11 amino acids. Germline V gene lookup returns CDR1 DFQATT and CDR2 SNEGSKA (reference sequence).

The chain links TRBV4-1 to TRBJ2-1; D is undetermined. Germline V CDR1 and CDR2: MGHRA, YSYEKL. The CDR3 is 12 amino acids. Trimming shortened V by 4 bases and J by 4 bases, and 5 bases separated the two germline ends. The CDR3, as DNA: TGCGCCAGCAGCCTCTATTACAATGAGCAGTTCTTC. Translation: CASSLYYNEQFF.

The rearrangement links TRBV9 to TRBJ2-5, with 11 bases that match TRBD2. Germline V gene lookup returns CDR1 SGDLS and CDR2 YYNGEE. Losses at the gene ends were 4 bases for V and 4 bases for J; bases not matched to a gene: 3. The CDR3 has 14 residues. The CDR3: CASSPGLAGETQYF. The DNA of the CDR3 is TGTGCCAGCAGCCCAGGACTAGCGGGAGAGACCCAGTACTTC.

V and J are TRBV19 and TRBJ2-6; the D is unclear. CDR3 size: 14 residues. V dropped 7 bases and J dropped 2 bases, with 9 bases sitting between them. CDR1 and CDR2 (germline): LNHDA, SQIVND (reference sequence). The CDR3 DNA reads TGTGCCAGTAAATCCGGTGCTGGGGCCAACGTCCTGACTTTC. It translates to CASKSGAGANVLTF.

In its sample, this clone was seen a few times. This chain connects TRBV6-5 to TRBJ2-5; 9 bases fit TRBD2. V gave up 7 bases and J gave up 4 bases; unmatched junction bases: 7. The CDR3 loop spans 14 amino acids. CDR1 and CDR2 from the germline V gene are MNHEY and SVGAGI. CDR3 DNA: TGTGCCAGCAAGGTTAGCGGGAGTGCAGAGACCCAGTACTTC. It yields the protein CASKVSGSAETQYF.

The chain links TRBV25-1 to TRBJ1-5; D unresolved. Trimming took 0 bases from V and 3 from J, leaving 6 bases between them. This CDR3 contains 14 residues. Per the germline V gene, CDR1 is MGHDK and CDR2 is SYGVNS. CDR3 sequence reads: CASSEYTANQPQHF. In DNA, the CDR3 is TGTGCCAGCAGTGAATATACAGCCAATCAGCCCCAGCATTTT. Variable domain in full (rest from reference TRBV25-1 and TRBJ1-5): EADIYQTPRYLVIGTGKKITLECSQTMGHDKMYWYQQDPGMELHLIHYSYGVNSTEKGDLSSESTVSRIRTEHFPLTLESARPSHTSQYLCASSEYTANQPQHFGDGTRLSIL.

The chain joins TRBV18 to TRBJ1-1; 10 bases are shared with TRBD1. Germline assignment: CDR1 KGHSH and CDR2 LQKENI. The CDR3 has 17 amino acids. V lost 3 bases, J lost 5 bases, and 12 bases stayed unmatched. The CDR3 sequence: CASSPRAPDRGGTEAFF. The CDR3 DNA is TGTGCCAGCTCACCGAGGGCTCCGGACAGGGGGGGTACTGAAGCTTTCTTT.

In its sample, this clone was seen a few times. Additional DNA sequences in this sample encode the identical CDR3. The V and J genes are TRBV28 and TRBJ2-7, with D possibly matching TRBD2 (5 bases). Per the germline V gene, CDR1 is MDHEN and CDR2 is SYDVKM. The V end lost 6 bases, the J end lost 5 bases, and 11 bases lay between the germline ends. This CDR3 spans 12 amino acids. DNA of the CDR3: TGTGCCAGCAGGAAAGGGAGCCACGAGCAGTACTTC. Translating it yields CASRKGSHEQYF.

This clone was picked up a small number of times. The chain has TRBV6-6 and TRBJ1-2, with unresolved D. Germline loops: CDR1 MNHNY, CDR2 SVGAGI (reference sequence). This CDR3 is built from 13 residues. Trimming took 5 bases from V and 3 from J, leaving 10 bases between them. The CDR3 here is CASSRGLDYGYTF. In DNA, the CDR3 is TGTGCCAGCAGTAGAGGACTCGACTATGGCTACACCTTC.

The CDR3 reads CASRYDRRTEAFF. The DNA of the CDR3 is TGTGCCAGCAGATACGACAGGCGTACTGAAGCTTTCTTT. The genes are TRBV6-5 and TRBJ1-1; D possibly corresponds to TRBD1 (6 bases). Trimming took 6 bases from V and 5 from J, leaving 13 bases between them. Germline V gene data show CDR1 as MNHEY and CDR2 as SVGAGI. The CDR3 is 13 amino acids.

The CDR3 nucleotides are TGTGCCAGCAGCTTAGATCTGACAGCCTATGGCTACACCTTC. Translated, it gives CASSLDLTAYGYTF. V usage is TRBV11-2 and J usage is TRBJ1-2; maybe TRBD1 (5 bases). Germline CDR1 SGHAT, CDR2 FQNNGV. The CDR3 has 14 residues. V gave up 0 bases and J gave up 4 bases, with 9 bases separating them. Based on the CDR3 plus reference TRBV11-2 and TRBJ1-2, the full variable domain is EAGVAQSPRYKIIEKRQSVAFWCNPISGHATLYWYQQILGQGPKLLIQFQNNGVVDDSQLPKDRFSAERLKGVDSTLKIQPAKLEDSAVYLCASSLDLTAYGYTFGSGTRLTVV.

The J gene is TRBJ2-4, the V gene TRBV5-1; D is uncertain. Trimming removed 4 bases from V and 1 base from J, with 15 bases in between. The CDR3 covers 16 residues. CDR1 and CDR2 (germline): SGHRS, YFSETQ. DNA for the CDR3: TGCGCCAGCAGCCTTCAGCCGGCGGCGGCCAAAAACATTCAGTACTTC. Its translation: CASSLQPAAAKNIQYF.

The rearrangement links TRBV11-2 to TRBJ2-5, with TRBD1 as a possible D gene (5 bases). The DNA end favors TRBJ2-7, so the J call may be wrong. Germline V gives CDR1 SGHAT, CDR2 FQNNGV. CDR3 size: 16 residues. In DNA, the CDR3 is TGTGCCAGCAGCTTAGATTTGGACACAATCACCTACGAGCAGTACTTC. This encodes CASSLDLDTITYEQYF.

The gene calls are TRBV5-6 and TRBJ1-1; 9 bases agree with TRBD1. The CDR3 extends over 16 amino acids. V dropped 1 base and J dropped 4; count of bases not matched to a gene: 8. Germline values: CDR1 SGHDT, CDR2 YYEEEE. CDR3 in amino acids: CASSLPGQGVPTEAFF. The CDR3, as DNA: TGTGCCAGCAGCTTGCCGGGACAGGGTGTCCCCACTGAAGCTTTCTTT.

The CDR3 coding sequence is TGTGCCAGCAGTGCCTCAACAGGGAACTATGGCTACACCTTC. This translates into CASSASTGNYGYTF. The chain joins TRBV9 to TRBJ1-2; D is possibly TRBD1 (6 bases). This CDR3 spans 14 amino acids. Germline V gene lookup returns CDR1 SGDLS and CDR2 YYNGEE. Trimming took 5 bases from V and 2 from J, leaving 13 bases between them.

The rearrangement joins TRBV4-1 to TRBJ2-7, with a weak D call TRBD2 (5 bases). Germline values: CDR1 MGHRA, CDR2 YSYEKL. V lost 0 bases and J lost 9, with 9 bases in between. The CDR3 contains 12 residues. DNA for the CDR3: TGCGCCAGCAGCCAAGATGGCGGGCGGCAGTACTTC. Translation: CASSQDGGRQYF.

This clone was seen a single time. V usage is TRBV6-1 and J usage is TRBJ2-7; 8 positions match TRBD2. Trimming at V came to 6 bases and at J to 4 bases, leaving 11 bases not matched to a gene. Germline V gives CDR1 MNHNS, CDR2 SASEGT. CDR3 length: 15 amino acids. CDR3 nucleotide sequence: TGTGCCAGCAGCCCACGAAGCGGGAGTTTTTACGAGCAGTACTTC. Its protein product is CASSPRSGSFYEQYF.

The chain joins TRBV13 to TRBJ2-4, with D tentatively TRBD1 (5 bases). The germline V gene encodes CDR1 PRHDT and CDR2 FYEKMQ (reference sequence). This CDR3 region has 18 residues. V lost 3 bases, J lost 1 base, and 19 bases lay in between. The CDR3 sequence: CASSFSSLGKGAKNIQYF. The CDR3 DNA follows: TGTGCCAGCAGCTTCAGTAGCCTGGGCAAGGGGGCCAAAAACATTCAGTACTTC.

The J gene is TRBJ1-2, the V gene TRBV9; no firm D call. Per the germline V gene, CDR1 is SGDLS and CDR2 is YYNGEE. Trimming cost V 0 bases and J 6 bases, with 12 bases left between them. There are 14 residues in the CDR3. CDR3: CASSVGRWGDGYTF. CDR3 bases: TGTGCCAGCAGCGTAGGAAGGTGGGGAGATGGCTACACCTTC.

This chain joins TRBV29-1 and TRBJ2-5, with a possible D match to TRBD1 (5 bases). The DNA end is more similar to TRBJ2-7, so the J call may be wrong. In germline, CDR1 is SQVTM, CDR2 ANQGSEA. CDR3 size: 13 residues. CDR3 sequence: CSVYRQGTYEQYF. CDR3 nucleotide sequence: TGCAGCGTTTATCGGCAGGGCACCTACGAGCAGTACTTC.